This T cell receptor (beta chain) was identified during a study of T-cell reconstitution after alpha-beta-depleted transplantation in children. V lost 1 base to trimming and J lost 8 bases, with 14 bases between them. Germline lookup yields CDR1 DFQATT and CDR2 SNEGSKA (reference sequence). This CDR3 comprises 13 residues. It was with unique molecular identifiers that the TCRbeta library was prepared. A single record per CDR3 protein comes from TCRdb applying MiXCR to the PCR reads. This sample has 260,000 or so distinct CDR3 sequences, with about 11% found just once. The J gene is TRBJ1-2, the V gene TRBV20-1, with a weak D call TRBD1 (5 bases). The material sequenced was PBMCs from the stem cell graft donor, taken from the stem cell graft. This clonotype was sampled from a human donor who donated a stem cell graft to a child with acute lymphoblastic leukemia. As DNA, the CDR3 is TGCAGTGCTAGAGTATCCGGGGGGGGAGGCTACACCTTC. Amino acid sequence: CSARVSGGGGYTF.